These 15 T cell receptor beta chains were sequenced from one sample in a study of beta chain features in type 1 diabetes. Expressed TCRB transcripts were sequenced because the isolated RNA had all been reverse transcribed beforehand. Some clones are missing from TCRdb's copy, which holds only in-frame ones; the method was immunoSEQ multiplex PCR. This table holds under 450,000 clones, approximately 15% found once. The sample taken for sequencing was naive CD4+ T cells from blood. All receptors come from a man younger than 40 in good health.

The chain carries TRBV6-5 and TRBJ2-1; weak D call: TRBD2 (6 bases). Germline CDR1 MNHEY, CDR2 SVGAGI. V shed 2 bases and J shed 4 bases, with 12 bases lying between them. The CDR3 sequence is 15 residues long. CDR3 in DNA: TGTGCCAGCAGTTACGTGGGGAGGTTATACAATGAGCAGTTCTTC. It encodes CASSYVGRLYNEQFF.

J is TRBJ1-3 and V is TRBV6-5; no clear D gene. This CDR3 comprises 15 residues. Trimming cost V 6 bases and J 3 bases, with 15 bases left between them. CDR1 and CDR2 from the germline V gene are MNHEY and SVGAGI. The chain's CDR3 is CASRITSTRGNTIYF. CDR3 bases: TGTGCCAGCAGAATCACCTCGACACGTGGAAACACCATATATTTT.

The CDR3, as DNA: TGTGCCTGGAGGGGGACAGGGGCGGGCAATCAGCCCCAGCATTTT. Protein: CAWRGTGAGNQPQHF. The gene calls are TRBV30 and TRBJ1-5, with 10 bases aligning to TRBD1. The germline V gene has CDR1 GTSNPN and CDR2 SVGIG (reference sequence). The CDR3 has 15 amino acids. Unmatched junction bases numbered 4, after V lost 3 bases and J lost 2 bases.

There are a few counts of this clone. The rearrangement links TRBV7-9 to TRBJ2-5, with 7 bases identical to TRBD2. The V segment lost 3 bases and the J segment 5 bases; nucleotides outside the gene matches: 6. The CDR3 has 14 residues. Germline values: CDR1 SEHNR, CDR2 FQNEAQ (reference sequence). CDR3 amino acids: CASSFGAGFETQYF. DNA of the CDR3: TGTGCCAGCAGCTTCGGAGCGGGATTTGAGACCCAGTACTTC.

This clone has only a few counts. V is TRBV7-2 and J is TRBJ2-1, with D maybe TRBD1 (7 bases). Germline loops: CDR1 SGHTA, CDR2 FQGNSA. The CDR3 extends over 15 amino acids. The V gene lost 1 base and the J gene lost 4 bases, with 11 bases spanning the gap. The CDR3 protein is CASSLVRGEYNEQFF. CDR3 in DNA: TGTGCCAGCAGCTTAGTCAGGGGGGAGTACAATGAGCAGTTCTTC.

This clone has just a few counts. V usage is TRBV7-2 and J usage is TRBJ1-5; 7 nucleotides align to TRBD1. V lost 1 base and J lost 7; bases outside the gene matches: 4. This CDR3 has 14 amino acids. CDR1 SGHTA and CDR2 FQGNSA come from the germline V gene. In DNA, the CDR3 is TGTGCCAGCAGCTTAGGGACAGGTCGGCAGCCCCAGCATTTT. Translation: CASSLGTGRQPQHF.

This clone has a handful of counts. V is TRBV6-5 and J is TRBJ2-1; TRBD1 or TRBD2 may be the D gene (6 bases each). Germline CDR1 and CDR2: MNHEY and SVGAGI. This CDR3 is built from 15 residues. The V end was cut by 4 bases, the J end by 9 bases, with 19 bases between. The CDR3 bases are TGTGCCAGCAGTTCAGGAGGGGGTTTCCGTGGTGAGCAGTTCTTC. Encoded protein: CASSSGGGFRGEQFF.

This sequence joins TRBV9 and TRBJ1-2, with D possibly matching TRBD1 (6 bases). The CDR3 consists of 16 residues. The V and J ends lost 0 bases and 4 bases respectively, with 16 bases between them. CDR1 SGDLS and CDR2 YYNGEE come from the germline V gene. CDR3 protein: CASSVDDGGRSYGYTF. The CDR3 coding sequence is TGTGCCAGCAGCGTAGATGATGGGGGGCGCAGCTATGGCTACACCTTC.

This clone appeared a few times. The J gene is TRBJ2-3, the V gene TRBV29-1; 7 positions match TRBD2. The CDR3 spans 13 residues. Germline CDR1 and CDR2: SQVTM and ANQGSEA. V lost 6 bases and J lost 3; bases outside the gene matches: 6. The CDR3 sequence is CSVPSGGTDTQYF. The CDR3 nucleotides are TGCAGCGTCCCCTCCGGGGGGACAGATACGCAGTATTTT.

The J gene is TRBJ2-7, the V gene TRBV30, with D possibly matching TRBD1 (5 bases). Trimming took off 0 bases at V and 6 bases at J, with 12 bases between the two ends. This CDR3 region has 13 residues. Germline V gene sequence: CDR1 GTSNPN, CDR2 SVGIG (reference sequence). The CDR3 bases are TGTGCCTGGAGTGTAGCAGGGCCCCTCGAGCAGTACGTC. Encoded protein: CAWSVAGPLEQYV.

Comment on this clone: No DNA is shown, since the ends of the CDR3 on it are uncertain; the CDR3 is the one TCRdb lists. The chain's CDR3 is CAWSVRVGSGSGFF. This rearrangement joins TRBV30 to TRBJ2-1; whether TRBD2, the table's D call, matches the DNA was not checked. A total of 14 residues make up the CDR3, ends included. The germline gives CDR1 GTSNPN, CDR2 SVGIG (reference sequence).

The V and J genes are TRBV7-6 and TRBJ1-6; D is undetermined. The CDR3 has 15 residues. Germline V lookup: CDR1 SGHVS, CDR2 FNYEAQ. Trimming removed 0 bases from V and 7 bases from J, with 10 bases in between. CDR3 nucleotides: TGTGCCAGCAGCTTAGCCGGACTCGCGAATTCACCCCTCCACTTT. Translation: CASSLAGLANSPLHF.

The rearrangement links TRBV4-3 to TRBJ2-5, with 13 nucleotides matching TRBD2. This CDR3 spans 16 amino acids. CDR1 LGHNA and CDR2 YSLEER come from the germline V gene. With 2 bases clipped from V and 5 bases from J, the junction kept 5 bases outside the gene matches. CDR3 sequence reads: CASSQSGLAGAETQYF. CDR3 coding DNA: TGCGCCAGCAGCCAATCCGGACTAGCGGGAGCCGAGACCCAGTACTTC.

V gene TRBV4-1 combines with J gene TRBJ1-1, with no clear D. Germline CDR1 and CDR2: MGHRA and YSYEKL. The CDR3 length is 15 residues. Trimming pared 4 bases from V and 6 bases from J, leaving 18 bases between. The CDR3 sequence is CASSPLGRRMSEAFF. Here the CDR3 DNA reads TGCGCCAGCAGCCCCCTTGGGCGGAGGATGTCTGAAGCTTTCTTT.

CDR3 in amino acids: CASSERQGGNEQFF. In DNA form, the CDR3 reads TGTGCCAGCAGCGAAAGACAGGGAGGCAATGAGCAGTTCTTC. This rearrangement joins TRBV5-6 to TRBJ2-1, with D perhaps TRBD1 (7 bases). Germline V gene data show CDR1 as SGHDT and CDR2 as YYEEEE. There are 14 residues in the CDR3. V lost 4 bases and J 6 bases, leaving 14 bases between the germline ends.